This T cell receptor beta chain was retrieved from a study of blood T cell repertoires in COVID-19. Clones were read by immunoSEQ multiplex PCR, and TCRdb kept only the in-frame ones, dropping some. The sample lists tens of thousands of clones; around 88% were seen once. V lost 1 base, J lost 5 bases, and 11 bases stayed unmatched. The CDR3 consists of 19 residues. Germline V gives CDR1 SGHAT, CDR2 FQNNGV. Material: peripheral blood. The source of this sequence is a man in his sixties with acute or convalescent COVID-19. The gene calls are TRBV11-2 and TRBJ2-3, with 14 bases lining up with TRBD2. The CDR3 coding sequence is TGTGCCAGCAGCTTAGTTGATTCCGGGACTAGCGGGGGTTTAGATACGCAGTATTTT. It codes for CASSLVDSGTSGGLDTQYF.